The 15 T cell receptor beta chains below come from one sample, sequenced in a study of shared clonotypes between healthy human individuals. Only in-frame clones appear in the TCRdb table, and some are missing; sequencing was by immunoSEQ multiplex PCR. The table records millions of clones, more than 90% of them present only once. Input material: naive CD4+ T cells sorted from blood. Subset meaning: CD45RA+ positively selected. These receptors came from a man aged 18-30 years in good health.

The V gene is TRBV7-2, the J gene TRBJ2-7, with D perhaps TRBD2 (6 bases). Germline V gene lookup returns CDR1 SGHTA and CDR2 FQGNSA. V shed 5 bases and J shed 4 bases, with 15 bases lying between them. This CDR3 is built from 14 residues. CDR3 loop: CASSPAGTSYEQYF. CDR3 sequence (DNA): TGTGCCAGCAGCCCAGCCGGGACTTCTTACGAGCAGTACTTC.

The rearrangement links TRBV28 to TRBJ1-2; perhaps TRBD1 as D (5 bases). V was shortened by 3 bases and J by 7 bases, with 12 bases between the two germline ends. The CDR3 is 13 residues long. CDR1 MDHEN and CDR2 SYDVKM come from the germline V gene. The CDR3 loop is CASSFGGRAGYTF. The CDR3 DNA reads TGTGCCAGCAGTTTCGGGGGAAGAGCTGGCTACACCTTC.

The chain links TRBV2 to TRBJ1-4, with 7 bases aligning to TRBD1. The CDR3 has 14 amino acids. V was clipped by 8 bases and J by 5 bases; unmatched bases: 8. Looked up from germline, CDR1 is SNHLY and CDR2 is FYNNEI. Written as DNA, the CDR3 is TGTGCCAGCTCAAAGGGGGCCGTAAATGAAAAACTGTTTTTT. Translation: CASSKGAVNEKLFF.

The chain joins TRBV18 to TRBJ2-7, with D uncertain. The CDR3 spans 14 residues. Germline CDR1 is KGHSH and CDR2 is LQKENI. Trimming left V 2 bases short and J 0 bases short, with 8 bases between. As DNA, the CDR3 is TGTGCCAGCTCACCATACTGGACCTCCTACGAGCAGTACTTC. Translation gives CASSPYWTSYEQYF.

The rearrangement uses TRBV2 and TRBJ2-3; no reliable D call. The CDR3 runs 11 residues. The V and J ends lost 7 bases and 6 bases respectively, with 8 bases between them. The germline gives CDR1 SNHLY, CDR2 FYNNEI. CDR3 bases: TGTGCCAGCACATATGACGATACGCAGTATTTT. Residues: CASTYDDTQYF.

The chain uses TRBV28 and TRBJ2-7, with D tentatively TRBD1 (6 bases). The CDR3 length is 13 residues. V shed 6 bases and J shed 3 bases, with 12 bases lying between them. Germline V gene sequence: CDR1 MDHEN, CDR2 SYDVKM. Here the CDR3 DNA reads TGTGCCAGCAGAGACAGGCAGCTCTACGAGCAGTACTTC. The encoded protein is CASRDRQLYEQYF. Supplemented by reference TRBV28 and TRBJ2-7, the full variable domain reads DVKVTQSSRYLVKRTGEKVFLECVQDMDHENMFWYRQDPGLGLRLIYFSYDVKMKEKGDIPEGYSVSREKKERFSLILESASTNQTSMYLCASRDRQLYEQYFGPGTRLTVT.

This chain connects TRBV2 to TRBJ2-7; the match to TRBD1 covers 10 bases. CDR3 length: 13 residues. With V trimmed by 11 bases and J by 3 bases, 7 bases remained unmatched. Germline loops: CDR1 SNHLY, CDR2 FYNNEI. The chain's CDR3 is CAVHRDRGYEQYF. DNA for the CDR3: TGTGCCGTACACCGGGACAGGGGCTACGAGCAGTACTTC.

The chain couples TRBV6-6 to TRBJ1-6, with TRBD1 as a possible D gene (5 bases). From germline, CDR1 is MNHNY and CDR2 SVGAGI (reference sequence). CDR3 length: 16 residues. V was cut by 5 bases and J by 5 bases, with 16 bases left in between. The CDR3 sequence is CASSHPRGGDNSPLHF. The CDR3 DNA reads as TGTGCCAGCAGTCACCCCCGCGGGGGTGATAATTCACCCCTCCACTTT.

The rearrangement joins TRBV7-9 to TRBJ2-7, with 9 bases matching TRBD2. J lost 2 bases, V lost 5 bases, and 4 bases had no gene match. The length of the CDR3 is 14 residues. Germline CDR1 is SEHNR and CDR2 is FQNEAQ (reference sequence). CDR3 residues: CASSASGIPYEQYF. Here the CDR3 DNA reads TGTGCCAGCAGCGCTAGCGGGATTCCCTACGAGCAGTACTTC.

About this clone: The sample has other DNA sequences that encode this CDR3 too. The V and J genes are TRBV5-4 and TRBJ1-3, with D unresolved. The CDR3 loop spans 14 amino acids. Germline V gene lookup returns CDR1 SGHNT and CDR2 YYREEE (reference sequence). Trimming took off 1 base at V and 2 bases at J, with 7 bases between the two ends. CDR3 sequence reads: CASSLRGTGNTIYF. As DNA, the CDR3 is TGTGCCAGCAGCTTGAGAGGGACTGGAAACACCATATATTTT. The variable domain in full, with the rest retrieved from reference TRBV5-4 and TRBJ1-3, is ETGVTQSPTHLIKTRGQQVTLRCSSQSGHNTVSWYQQALGQGPQFIFQYYREEENGRGNFPPRFSGLQFPNYSSELNVNALELDDSALYLCASSLRGTGNTIYFGEGSWLTVV.

The chain uses TRBV29-1 and TRBJ2-7, with 11 bases matching TRBD2. The CDR3 covers 18 residues. Looked up from germline, CDR1 is SQVTM and CDR2 is ANQGSEA. V shed 8 bases and J 0 bases; nucleotides not matched to a gene: 18. CDR3 sequence (DNA): TGCAGCCCCTCCGGGCTAGCTAGCGGGAGGACTGGCTCCTACGAGCAGTACTTC. Amino acids: CSPSGLASGRTGSYEQYF.

The CDR3 nucleotides read TGTGCCAGCTCACCCCCAGAACAACGCTATGGCTACACCTTC. Translation: CASSPPEQRYGYTF. The chain couples TRBV18 to TRBJ1-2, with D uncertain. The CDR3 is made up of 14 amino acids. The germline CDR1 and CDR2 sequences are KGHSH and LQKENI. Trimming left V 3 bases short and J 4 bases short, with 12 bases between.

The rearrangement uses TRBV5-1 and TRBJ2-3, with D perhaps matching TRBD1 (6 bases). The germline V and J ends were trimmed by 4 bases and 3 bases, with 12 bases remaining between them. CDR3 size: 14 residues. The germline V gene encodes CDR1 SGHRS and CDR2 YFSETQ. CDR3 loop: CASSEGVGTDTQYF. The CDR3 DNA reads as TGCGCCAGCAGCGAGGGGGTGGGTACAGATACGCAGTATTTT.

V and J are TRBV6-6 and TRBJ1-2; D is undetermined. Germline loops: CDR1 MNHNY, CDR2 SVGAGI (reference sequence). The ends were cut back, 11 bases at V and 8 bases at J, with 15 bases in the middle. This CDR3 spans 11 amino acids. The CDR3 DNA sequence: TGTGCCTGCACCTGGGAGGAAGGCTACACCTTC. Amino acids: CACTWEEGYTF.

The rearrangement uses TRBV5-6 and TRBJ2-5; maybe TRBD1 (5 bases). The germline V gene has CDR1 SGHDT and CDR2 YYEEEE. This CDR3 region has 15 residues. Trimming shortened V by 4 bases and J by 0 bases, and 13 bases separated the two germline ends. CDR3 sequence: CASSGNRGNQETQYF. CDR3 bases: TGTGCCAGCAGCGGTAATAGGGGAAACCAAGAGACCCAGTACTTC.